Following are 24 T cell receptor beta chains from one sample sequenced in a study of Ad26.COV2.S vaccination and SARS-CoV-2 variants. Sequencing was performed with immunoSEQ multiplex PCR; in TCRdb, only in-frame clones are kept and a portion is missing. The repertoire holds approximately 360,000 clones, with about four fifths as singletons. Treatment described: some 19 received Ad26.COV2.S at low or high dose, single or two shots; 5 received placebo; per-sample allocation not given. Day 63 after the first injection of vaccine or placebo was the sampling time. The sequenced sample was peripheral blood, obtained in a trial of Ad26.COV2.S vaccine versus placebo. These receptors originate from a person aged 18 to 65 who received the Ad26.COV2.S COVID-19 vaccine or a placebo.

Only a few counts were recorded for this clone. DNA of the CDR3: TGTGCCAGCAGCCCAGGGGAGCAGAATGAGCAGTTCTTC. It specifies CASSPGEQNEQFF. The chain links TRBV6-4 to TRBJ2-1; tentatively, D is TRBD1 (6 bases). The germline gives CDR1 MRHNA, CDR2 SNTAGT. Trimming took off 6 bases at V and 7 bases at J, with 13 bases between the two ends. The CDR3 is 13 amino acids.

The V and J genes are TRBV6-5 and TRBJ1-5; 7 nucleotides line up with TRBD1. V trimming: 6 bases; J trimming: 4 bases; junction bases outside the gene matches: 9. CDR3 length equals 15 residues. Per germline, CDR1 MNHEY and CDR2 SVGAGI. Here the CDR3 DNA reads TGTGCCAGCAGCCGGGGCAGGGGGACAAATCAGCCCCAGCATTTT. Translating gives CASSRGRGTNQPQHF.

V and J are TRBV3-1 (or the pseudogene TRBV3-2) and TRBJ2-5; the D gene is possibly TRBD2 (5 bases). CDR3 length equals 13 residues. Germline V gene data show CDR1 as LGHDT and CDR2 as YNNKEL (reference sequence). The V end lost 7 bases, the J end lost 1 base, and 10 bases lay between the germline ends. CDR3 sequence (DNA): TGTGCCAGCAACCGCGAGGGCCAAGAGACCCAGTACTTC. It translates to CASNREGQETQYF.

The chain has TRBV18 and TRBJ2-3; TRBD2 agrees at 8 bases. The CDR3 is made up of 16 amino acids. Germline CDR1 KGHSH, CDR2 LQKENI. With V trimmed by 8 bases and J by 2 bases, 12 bases remained unmatched. In DNA form, the CDR3 reads TGTGCCAGCGCAAAGGGAGCGGGGGCCCCCACAGATACGCAGTATTTT. It translates to CASAKGAGAPTDTQYF. The whole variable domain, filled in from reference TRBV18 and TRBJ2-3, reads NAGVMQNPRHLVRRRGQEARLRCSPMKGHSHVYWYRQLPEEGLKFMVYLQKENIIDESGMPKERFSAEFPKEGPSILRIQQVVRGDSAAYFCASAKGAGAPTDTQYFGPGTRLTVL.

The rearrangement joins TRBV5-4 to TRBJ1-2; D possibly corresponds to TRBD1 (5 bases). The CDR3 sequence is 16 residues long. V was clipped by 3 bases and J by 2 bases, with 17 bases between them. Germline-derived CDR1 and CDR2 are SGHNT and YYREEE (reference sequence). CDR3 amino acids: CASSSPGRDGNYGYTF. CDR3 nucleotides: TGTGCCAGCAGCTCACCGGGACGGGATGGGAACTATGGCTACACCTTC.

J is TRBJ2-1 and V is TRBV7-8; D unresolved. CDR1 and CDR2 from the germline V gene are SGHVS and FQNEAQ. Trimming took 1 base from V and 4 from J, leaving 11 bases between them. The CDR3 spans 15 residues. The CDR3 sequence: CASSLGGRRYNEQFF. The CDR3 DNA sequence: TGTGCCAGCAGCTTAGGGGGAAGAAGGTACAATGAGCAGTTCTTC.

The chain joins TRBV7-9 to TRBJ1-2, with D maybe TRBD1 (5 bases). The germline V gene has CDR1 SEHNR and CDR2 FQNEAQ (reference sequence). Between the trimmed V and J ends, which lost 5 bases and 2 bases, there was a span of 12 bases. This CDR3 has 14 residues. CDR3 loop: CASSLIGGNYGYTF. The CDR3 DNA reads TGTGCCAGCAGCCTTATCGGGGGGAACTATGGCTACACCTTC.

This clone came up a few times. The chain has TRBV27 and TRBJ2-5; D ambiguous. Trimming took off 4 bases at V and 7 bases at J, with 19 bases between the two ends. CDR3 length: 15 amino acids. From germline, CDR1 is MNHEY and CDR2 SMNVEV (reference sequence). CDR3 in amino acids: CASSWARTTIGTQYF. In DNA, the CDR3 is TGTGCCAGCAGTTGGGCCAGAACTACTATCGGGACCCAGTACTTC.

This chain links TRBV6-1 with TRBJ1-5; D remains ambiguous. The CDR3 covers 13 residues. V lost 3 bases, J lost 6 bases, and 9 bases lay in between. CDR1 and CDR2 (germline): MNHNS, SASEGT. The CDR3 DNA reads as TGTGCCAGCAGTGATGGGTTGGGTCAGCCCCAGCATTTT. This sequence encodes CASSDGLGQPQHF.

The rearrangement links TRBV24-1 to TRBJ2-1; no clear D gene. Trimming left V 4 bases short and J 7 bases short, with 16 bases between. The germline CDR1 and CDR2 sequences are KGHDR and SFDVKD. CDR3 length: 15 residues. The CDR3: CATSDTRTAGNEQFF. The CDR3, as DNA: TGTGCCACCAGTGACACCCGGACCGCCGGGAATGAGCAGTTCTTC.

The chain is built from TRBV9 and TRBJ1-4; TRBD1 agrees at 7 bases. Germline lookup yields CDR1 SGDLS and CDR2 YYNGEE. Trimming removed 0 bases from V and 4 bases from J; junction bases left unmatched: 9. The CDR3 loop spans 17 amino acids. DNA of the CDR3: TGTGCCAGCAGCGTAGGATCCGGGGGGGACAGTAATGAAAAACTGTTTTTT. As protein: CASSVGSGGDSNEKLFF. Supplemented by reference TRBV9 and TRBJ1-4, the full variable domain reads DSGVTQTPKHLITATGQRVTLRCSPRSGDLSVYWYQQSLDQGLQFLIQYYNGEERAKGNILERFSAQQFPDLHSELNLSSLELGDSALYFCASSVGSGGDSNEKLFFGSGTQLSVL.

V is TRBV5-1 and J is TRBJ1-1; 7 nucleotides agree with TRBD1. CDR1 and CDR2 from the germline V gene are SGHRS and YFSETQ. J lost 6 bases, V lost 7 bases, and 9 bases had no gene match. The CDR3 is 13 amino acids. CDR3 residues: CASRETGFAEAFF. The CDR3 DNA reads as TGCGCCAGCCGGGAGACAGGGTTCGCTGAAGCTTTCTTT.

V gene TRBV11-2 combines with J gene TRBJ1-4; D is ambiguous. The CDR3 spans 14 residues. With 4 bases removed from V and 6 bases from J, the gap between germline ends came to 12 bases. Germline loops: CDR1 SGHAT, CDR2 FQNNGV. The CDR3 DNA is TGTGCCAGCAGCTCCACGGCAGGCCATGAAAAACTGTTTTTT. It codes for CASSSTAGHEKLFF.

The rearrangement links TRBV6-2 or TRBV6-3 to TRBJ2-1; 14 nucleotides match TRBD2. V shed 5 bases, J shed 4 bases, and the junction held 10 bases outside the gene matches. CDR3 length: 18 residues. Germline loops: CDR1 MNHEY, CDR2 SVGEGT. The CDR3 DNA reads TGTGCCAGCAGTCCACTGACTAGCGGGGGGGCCTGGTACAATGAGCAGTTCTTC. This codes for CASSPLTSGGAWYNEQFF.

The chain uses TRBV2 and TRBJ2-3; D assignment may be TRBD1 or TRBD2 (5 bases each). The V gene's germline CDR1 is SNHLY and CDR2 FYNNEI. Trimming pared 6 bases from V and 0 bases from J, leaving 10 bases between. This CDR3 is 14 amino acids long. Here the CDR3 reads CASSGALSTDTQYF. CDR3 coding DNA: TGTGCCAGCAGCGGGGCACTAAGCACAGATACGCAGTATTTT.

This chain uses TRBV11-3 with TRBJ1-3, with unresolved D. Germline values: CDR1 SGHNT, CDR2 YENEEA. The length of the CDR3 is 16 residues. V was clipped by 1 base and J by 0 bases, with 10 bases between them. This CDR3 is CASSLGFGPSGNTIYF. The CDR3 DNA reads TGTGCCAGCAGCTTAGGTTTCGGACCCTCTGGAAACACCATATATTTT.

J is TRBJ2-1 and V is TRBV6-2 or TRBV6-3; TRBD1 agrees at 9 bases. The CDR3 is made up of 15 amino acids. Germline trimming cut 6 bases from V and 1 base from J; bases unmatched to any gene: 4. Germline CDR1 and CDR2: MNHEY and SVGEGT. CDR3 nucleotides: TGTGCCAGCAGCTCACAGGGGGCGTCCTACAATGAGCAGTTCTTC. Translated: CASSSQGASYNEQFF.

This chain connects TRBV5-6 to TRBJ2-7; D is undetermined. V was clipped by 0 bases and J by 2 bases, with 6 bases between them. Germline CDR1 is SGHDT and CDR2 is YYEEEE. The CDR3 covers 13 residues. The CDR3 DNA reads TGTGCCAGCAGCTTGGTATCCGCCTACGAGCAGTACTTC. It is translated as CASSLVSAYEQYF.

The V gene is TRBV30, the J gene TRBJ1-6; D ambiguous. There are 13 residues in the CDR3. Per the germline V gene, CDR1 is GTSNPN and CDR2 is SVGIG (reference sequence). The V gene lost 4 bases and the J gene lost 5 bases, with 9 bases spanning the gap. The CDR3 region has the DNA TGTGCCTGGAACACCGGGCATAATTCACCCCTCCACTTT. Amino acid sequence: CAWNTGHNSPLHF. Using reference TRBV30 and TRBJ1-6 for the parts outside the CDR3, the full variable domain is SQTIHQWPATLVQPVGSPLSLECTVEGTSNPNLYWYRQAAGRGLQLLFYSVGIGQISSEVPQNLSASRPQDRQFILSSKKLLLSDSGFYLCAWNTGHNSPLHFGNGTRLTVT.

This clone came up once. The chain couples TRBV5-1 to TRBJ2-6; D might be TRBD2 (5 bases). V lost 0 bases and J lost 0, with 7 bases in between. Germline lookup yields CDR1 SGHRS and CDR2 YFSETQ. This CDR3 has 16 residues. For the CDR3, the DNA is TGCGCCAGCAGCTTGGCGGGGAACTCTGGGGCCAACGTCCTGACTTTC. Its translation: CASSLAGNSGANVLTF.

The chain recombines TRBV7-2 with TRBJ1-4; perhaps TRBD1 as D (5 bases). V was trimmed by 5 bases and J by 10 bases, leaving 14 bases between them. The germline gives CDR1 SGHTA, CDR2 FQGNSA. This CDR3 spans 13 amino acids. The chain's CDR3 is CASSRRGESKLFF. The CDR3 nucleotides read TGTGCCAGCAGCCGGAGAGGGGAGTCAAAACTGTTTTTT.

CDR3 residues: CASSSGLVTDTQYF. CDR3 nucleotides: TGTGCCAGCAGCTCCGGACTAGTAACAGATACGCAGTATTTT. This sequence joins TRBV7-2 and TRBJ2-3; 7 positions match TRBD2. The V gene end was trimmed by 4 bases and the J gene end by 3 bases; junction bases not matched to a gene: 4. This CDR3 is built from 14 residues. Germline CDR1 SGHTA, CDR2 FQGNSA.

This chain connects TRBV19 to TRBJ1-1; D not resolved. The CDR3 totals 13 residues. V shed 6 bases and J shed 2 bases, with 10 bases lying between them. Germline V lookup: CDR1 LNHDA, CDR2 SQIVND (reference sequence). CDR3 loop: CASSVGLNTEAFF. DNA of the CDR3: TGTGCCAGTAGCGTCGGACTCAACACTGAAGCTTTCTTT.

CDR3 DNA: TGTGCCAGTAGTACGCCCTCCAGGGGGAACACTGAAGCTTTCTTT. Protein sequence: CASSTPSRGNTEAFF. The genes are TRBV19 and TRBJ1-1; perhaps TRBD1 as D (6 bases). Germline V lookup: CDR1 LNHDA, CDR2 SQIVND (reference sequence). The CDR3 runs to 15 residues. Trimming cost V 4 bases and J 1 base, with 13 bases left between them.